Below, 14 T cell receptor beta chains from the same sample are listed, as sequenced in a study of blood T cell repertoires in COVID-19. Repertoires were generated with immunoSEQ multiplex PCR, while TCRdb's copy carries only in-frame clones and drops some. The sample shows 200,000 or so clones, more than 75% of them seen only once. Sample: peripheral blood. These receptors were taken from a man aged 55 to 70 with acute or convalescent COVID-19.

The J gene is TRBJ1-2, the V gene TRBV12-3 or TRBV12-4; 7 bases line up with TRBD1. The CDR3 has 13 residues. With 3 bases clipped from V and 6 bases from J, the junction kept 4 bases outside the gene matches. CDR3 residues: CASSLRGLDGYTF. Written as DNA, the CDR3 is TGTGCCAGCAGTTTGAGGGGGCTGGATGGCTACACCTTC.

This clone was observed a few times. The rearrangement uses TRBV7-8 and TRBJ1-2, with D possibly being TRBD1 (5 bases). The CDR3 runs 14 residues. V was cut by 7 bases and J by 4 bases, with 16 bases left in between. The germline V gene has CDR1 SGHVS and CDR2 FQNEAQ. The CDR3 spells CASTATTATYGYTF. The CDR3 DNA follows: TGTGCCAGCACCGCGACGACAGCTACCTATGGCTACACCTTC.

The chain employs TRBV11-2 and TRBJ1-3, with D perhaps matching TRBD1 (6 bases). Germline assignment: CDR1 SGHAT and CDR2 FQNNGV. Trimming removed 5 bases at V and 3 bases at J, with 17 bases between. This CDR3 has 16 amino acids. CDR3 DNA sequence: TGTGCCAGCAGCCCTACCACAGGGCTCGGTGGAAACACCATATATTTT. Translation gives CASSPTTGLGGNTIYF.

The J gene is TRBJ1-2, the V gene TRBV6-5; a possible D gene is TRBD1 (5 bases). With 8 bases removed from V and 4 bases from J, the gap between germline ends came to 11 bases. The CDR3 has 12 residues. Germline V CDR1 and CDR2: MNHEY, SVGAGI. The CDR3 bases are TGTGCCAGCGGCCGGGGGGGCTATGGCTACACCTTC. Its protein is CASGRGGYGYTF.

The V and J genes are TRBV6-5 and TRBJ1-2; D possibly corresponds to TRBD1 (6 bases). The CDR3 spans 14 residues. The germline V and J ends were trimmed by 9 bases and 4 bases, with 18 bases remaining between them. Germline V gene data show CDR1 as MNHEY and CDR2 as SVGAGI. CDR3 bases: TGTGCCAGTGATCCAGGGGCATGGGGCTATGGCTACACCTTC. This encodes CASDPGAWGYGYTF.

The chain has TRBV19 and TRBJ1-2, with 7 bases lining up with TRBD1. Trimming cost V 6 bases and J 8 bases; bases outside gene matches: 9. Germline V CDR1 and CDR2: LNHDA, SQIVND (reference sequence). The CDR3 is 13 amino acids. CDR3 bases: TGTGCCAGTAGGCGAGGGGGCGCGGTCGGCTACACCTTC. It codes for CASRRGGAVGYTF.

This clone has just one count. CDR3 sequence: CASSQVYGGGEQFF. DNA for the CDR3: TGTGCCAGCAGCCAAGTATACGGGGGGGGTGAGCAGTTCTTC. V is TRBV14 and J is TRBJ2-1; TRBD2 matches at 8 bases. From germline, CDR1 is SGHDN and CDR2 FVKESK. The CDR3 is 14 residues long. Trimming took 1 base from V and 9 from J; bases not matched to a gene: 5.

The J gene is TRBJ2-1, the V gene TRBV5-4; D is undetermined. The CDR3 is 16 amino acids. V gave up 4 bases and J gave up 2 bases, with 16 bases separating them. The germline gives CDR1 SGHNT, CDR2 YYREEE (reference sequence). CDR3 protein: CASSTRQKAAYNEQFF. The CDR3 DNA is TGTGCCAGCAGCACCCGCCAAAAGGCGGCCTACAATGAGCAGTTCTTC.

The genes are TRBV4-2 and TRBJ2-3; TRBD2 matches at 8 bases. V was pared by 0 bases and J by 6 bases, with 8 bases of the junction left unmatched. There are 16 residues in the CDR3. Germline CDR1 and CDR2: LGHNA and YNFKEQ. The CDR3 nucleotides are TGTGCCAGCAGCCAAGACGGGCGGGGGGCAGCCGATACGCAGTATTTT. Protein: CASSQDGRGAADTQYF.

The V gene is TRBV18, the J gene TRBJ2-7, with D tentatively TRBD1 (6 bases). V shed 3 bases and J shed 4 bases, with 10 bases lying between them. This CDR3 is built from 13 residues. The germline gives CDR1 KGHSH, CDR2 LQKENI. The CDR3 sequence is CASSPEDRYEQYF. Written as DNA, the CDR3 is TGTGCCAGCTCACCCGAAGACAGGTACGAGCAGTACTTC.

The rearrangement uses TRBV5-1 and TRBJ1-3, with 7 bases matching TRBD1. V lost 4 bases and J lost 3; bases outside the gene matches: 4. The CDR3 covers 14 residues. Germline CDR1 and CDR2: SGHRS and YFSETQ. CDR3 residues: CASSPGQYGNTIYF. CDR3 bases: TGCGCCAGCAGCCCGGGACAGTATGGAAACACCATATATTTT. The variable domain in full, with the rest retrieved from reference TRBV5-1 and TRBJ1-3, is KAGVTQTPRYLIKTRGQQVTLSCSPISGHRSVSWYQQTPGQGLQFLFEYFSETQRNKGNFPGRFSGRQFSNSRSEMNVSTLELGDSALYLCASSPGQYGNTIYFGEGSWLTVV.

DNA for the CDR3: TGTGCCAGCAGCGAGGGGATGGACAGGGCGAATATAGGTGGCTACACCTTC. Amino acids: CASSEGMDRANIGGYTF. This chain connects TRBV9 to TRBJ1-2; 8 bases fit TRBD1. The ends lost 3 bases at V and 7 bases at J; junction bases unmatched: 17. Per germline, CDR1 SGDLS and CDR2 YYNGEE. The CDR3 consists of 17 residues.

This clone showed up just once. V is TRBV7-3 and J is TRBJ1-1; TRBD1 is a possible D gene (5 bases). The CDR3 has 13 residues. V lost 1 base and J lost 8, with 11 bases in between. Germline assignment: CDR1 SGHTA and CDR2 FQGTGA. CDR3 nucleotides: TGTGCCAGCAGCTTAAACCCGTCAGGGGAAGCTTTCTTT. Its protein product is CASSLNPSGEAFF. Combining the CDR3 with reference TRBV7-3 and TRBJ1-1 gives the whole variable domain GAGVSQTPSNKVTEKGKYVELRCDPISGHTALYWYRQSLGQGPEFLIYFQGTGAADDSGLPNDRFFAVRPEGSVSTLKIQRTERGDSAVYLCASSLNPSGEAFFGQGTRLTVV.

This chain links TRBV2 with TRBJ1-2, with D unclear. Trimming removed 0 bases at V and 14 bases at J, with 16 bases between. CDR1 and CDR2 from the germline V gene are SNHLY and FYNNEI. This CDR3 region has 13 residues. This CDR3 is CASSEAGYRGLTF. The CDR3 DNA follows: TGTGCCAGCAGTGAAGCGGGATATCGCGGGTTGACCTTC.